This entry lists 12 T cell receptor beta chains sequenced from one sample in a study of cytomegalovirus exposure and HLA in healthy donors listed by TCRdb under 2017. Library method: the immunoSEQ multiplex PCR assay. For the multiplex PCR, a mixture combining 60 forward primers for TCR Vbeta segments and 13 reverse primers for TCR Jbeta segments was used. TCRdb limited this immuneACCESS table to in-frame rearrangements with V and J called. A share of clones is missing; checked studies link under half to unresolved V genes, and the rest is unexplained. For this sample there are 57,000 or so clones; approximately 72% appear just once. The ten largest clones capture roughly 50% of the sample. The sequencing sample was made of PBMCs. Receptors were obtained from a man between 50 and 59 years old in good health and CMV-seropositive.

The chain joins TRBV10-3 to TRBJ2-5; perhaps TRBD1 as D (7 bases). The DNA end lines up better with TRBJ2-7; the J call may be wrong. Germline-derived CDR1 and CDR2 are ENHRY and SYGVKD. This CDR3 contains 14 residues. This chain's CDR3 is CAISALATGSEQYF. The CDR3 bases are TGTGCCATCAGTGCCCTAGCGACAGGGTCCGAGCAGTACTTC.

This clone occurred once. A read error may produce the germline difference seen at one junction end. The CDR3 DNA reads TGTGCCAGCAGCGGACAGGGTAATTCCTCCGAGCAGTACTTC. Translated: CASSGQGNSSEQYF. The V gene is TRBV9, the J gene TRBJ2-7; TRBD1 matches 7 bases. CDR1 SGDLS and CDR2 YYNGEE come from the germline V gene. The CDR3 loop spans 14 amino acids.

V gene TRBV30 combines with J gene TRBJ1-1; 8 bases align to TRBD1. This CDR3 contains 13 residues. J lost 5 bases, V lost 7 bases, and 9 bases had no gene match. The germline V gene has CDR1 GTSNPN and CDR2 SVGIG (reference sequence). CDR3 sequence: CALSRQGRTEAFF. CDR3 coding DNA: TGTGCCTTGTCCCGACAGGGGCGTACTGAAGCTTTCTTT.

This clone was observed a few times. The J gene is TRBJ2-5, the V gene TRBV19, with D possibly TRBD2 on 5 matching bases. CDR3 size: 16 residues. Germline loops: CDR1 LNHDA, CDR2 SQIVND (reference sequence). V was pared by 0 bases and J by 1 base, with 12 bases between. The CDR3 DNA sequence: TGTGCCAGTAGTATAGAGCACGGGAAGGGCCAAGAGACCCAGTACTTC. Protein product: CASSIEHGKGQETQYF.

This sequence joins TRBV30 and TRBJ2-7; tentative D call: TRBD2 (6 bases). V lost 0 bases, J lost 2 bases, and 17 bases lay in between. This CDR3 has 16 amino acids. The germline V gene has CDR1 GTSNPN and CDR2 SVGIG (reference sequence). CDR3 residues: CAWSVPGRDSTYEQYF. The DNA of the CDR3 is TGTGCCTGGAGTGTACCGGGCCGGGACTCAACCTACGAGCAGTACTTC. Full variable domain (rest looked up from reference TRBV30 and TRBJ2-7): SQTIHQWPATLVQPVGSPLSLECTVEGTSNPNLYWYRQAAGRGLQLLFYSVGIGQISSEVPQNLSASRPQDRQFILSSKKLLLSDSGFYLCAWSVPGRDSTYEQYFGPGTRLTVT.

The rearrangement uses TRBV4-1 and TRBJ1-1; TRBD1 matches 7 bases. This CDR3 is built from 15 residues. V dropped 3 bases and J dropped 6; count of bases not matched to a gene: 10. Per the germline V gene, CDR1 is MGHRA and CDR2 is YSYEKL. The DNA of the CDR3 is TGCGCCAGCAGCCACGGAGACAGGGCCGGGTCTGAAGCTTTCTTT. This encodes CASSHGDRAGSEAFF.

V is TRBV7-9 and J is TRBJ2-1; TRBD2 aligns across 7 bases. The CDR3 is 16 residues long. Germline assignment: CDR1 SEHNR and CDR2 FQNEAQ (reference sequence). The junction had 4 bases not matched to a gene; V was cut back by 2 bases and J by 0 bases. The CDR3 is CASSLILAGSYNEQFF. The CDR3 bases are TGTGCCAGCAGCTTAATCTTAGCGGGCTCCTACAATGAGCAGTTCTTC.

The V call is TRBV19, the J call TRBJ2-7; TRBD2 matches 10 bases. The CDR3 has 14 residues. V dropped 1 base and J dropped 6; count of bases not matched to a gene: 3. The germline CDR1 and CDR2 sequences are LNHDA and SQIVND (reference sequence). The CDR3 DNA reads TGTGCCAGTAGTATAGCTAGCGGGAGTTCCGAGCAGTACTTC. It codes for CASSIASGSSEQYF.

The chain combines TRBV7-8 with TRBJ2-3; maybe TRBD1 (6 bases). Germline CDR1 is SGHVS and CDR2 is FQNEAQ. Trimming took off 4 bases at V and 0 bases at J, with 11 bases between the two ends. The CDR3 totals 15 residues. The CDR3 nucleotides read TGTGCCAGCAGCTCTGACAGGTTGAGCACAGATACGCAGTATTTT. Encoded protein: CASSSDRLSTDTQYF.

The chain has TRBV18 and TRBJ2-3; D is possibly TRBD1 (5 bases). Germline V gives CDR1 KGHSH, CDR2 LQKENI. V was trimmed by 0 bases and J by 1 base, leaving 11 bases between them. The CDR3 length is 16 residues. DNA for the CDR3: TGTGCCAGCTCACCACCAGTAAAGGGGCGCACAGATACGCAGTATTTT. It is translated as CASSPPVKGRTDTQYF.

V and J are TRBV7-9 and TRBJ1-6; 10 bases map to TRBD1. Germline lookup yields CDR1 SEHNR and CDR2 FQNEAQ (reference sequence). The CDR3 spans 14 residues. The V and J ends lost 5 bases and 8 bases, in that order; junction bases with no gene match: 3. CDR3 sequence: CASSQTGGDSPLHF. In DNA form, the CDR3 reads TGTGCCAGCAGCCAGACAGGGGGCGATTCACCCCTCCACTTT.

This clone was counted a few times. The chain is built from TRBV7-3 and TRBJ2-7; 9 bases align to TRBD1. This CDR3 region has 14 residues. Unmatched junction bases numbered 8, after V lost 5 bases and J lost 6 bases. CDR1 and CDR2 from the germline V gene are SGHTA and FQGTGA. CDR3 protein: CASSVSGTGREQYF. The DNA of the CDR3 is TGTGCCAGCAGCGTCTCCGGGACAGGGCGCGAGCAGTACTTC.